This paragraph covers one TCR beta chain sequence. Its specificity is not known. As every portion of the isolated RNA was reverse transcribed, the sequencing read expressed TCRB transcripts. Sequencing was performed with immunoSEQ multiplex PCR; in TCRdb, only in-frame clones are kept and a portion is missing. The profile shows some 240,000 clones, 15% to 20% of them singletons. These data belong to a study of beta chain features in type 1 diabetes. Study-wide background: Across every sample, 107,917,701 sorted cells were examined in total.

V was clipped by 3 bases and J by 9 bases, with 16 bases between them. Germline V gene sequence: CDR1 SGHRS, CDR2 YFSETQ. This CDR3 comprises 14 residues. Central memory, naive, regulatory and stem cell-like memory CD4+ cells were sorted by CD45RO/CCR7/CD25/CD127/CD95/CD27. General study results and limits: Moderately but significantly shorter TCRB CDR3s were found in Type 1 diabetes patients in all four CD4+ subsets. High TCR expression in some cells could lead to their over-representation in cDNA sequencing.

This chain links TRBV5-1 with TRBJ2-1; D is tentatively TRBD1 or TRBD2 (6 bases each). Source material: naive CD4+ T cells from blood. The receptor was isolated from a man in his thirties or forties with type 1 diabetes. The CDR3 DNA reads as TGCGCCAGCAGCTCCGTGGACGGAGGGGGTGAGCAGTTCTTC. It specifies CASSSVDGGGEQFF.